These 30 T cell receptor beta chains originate from one sample sequenced in a study of CD8+ T cells in alopecia areata. RNA extraction was followed by reverse transcription into cDNA, which acted as the sequencing template. Profiling relied on immunoSEQ multiplex PCR, and the TCRdb table lists in-frame clones only, not all of them. The sample records some 200,000 clones, 45% to 65% being singletons. Treatment described: oral pan-JAK inhibitor, 5-10 mg twice daily. Sequenced here: CD4+ T cells sorted from blood, sampled at week 4, from a patient treated with tofacitinib. Every receptor here comes from a human donor with alopecia areata.

The chain recombines TRBV27 with TRBJ1-6, with TRBD1 identical over 9 bases. J lost 7 bases, V lost 5 bases, and 3 bases had no gene match. Germline loops: CDR1 MNHEY, CDR2 SMNVEV (reference sequence). The CDR3 loop spans 14 amino acids. The CDR3 bases are TGTGCCAGCAGTAACAGGGGGCACAATTCACCCCTCCACTTT. Translation gives CASSNRGHNSPLHF.

This chain links TRBV5-4 with TRBJ2-5, with 10 nucleotides matching TRBD2. This CDR3 has 16 residues. CDR1 is SGHNT, CDR2 YYREEE, per germline (reference sequence). The V and J ends lost 2 bases and 5 bases, in that order; junction bases with no gene match: 9. CDR3 sequence (DNA): TGTGCCAGCAGCTTAGAGGGGAGCGGGGGGGCCGAGACCCAGTACTTC. As protein: CASSLEGSGGAETQYF.

This clone was found a few times. The J gene is TRBJ1-1, the V gene TRBV28; D is undetermined. Germline V gene sequence: CDR1 MDHEN, CDR2 SYDVKM. This CDR3 has 13 amino acids. V lost 2 bases and J 0 bases, leaving 4 bases between the germline ends. The CDR3 coding sequence is TGTGCCAGCAGTTTACCCTTGAACACTGAAGCTTTCTTT. Translation gives CASSLPLNTEAFF.

This chain connects TRBV29-1 to TRBJ2-2; TRBD1 agrees at 7 bases. Trimming at V came to 4 bases and at J to 1 base, leaving 3 bases not matched to a gene. The CDR3 loop spans 14 amino acids. In germline, CDR1 is SQVTM, CDR2 ANQGSEA. Written as DNA, the CDR3 is TGCAGCGTTGTTGGGGACAGGAACACCGGGGAGCTGTTTTTT. It translates to CSVVGDRNTGELFF.

The table lists this clone with a few counts. V is TRBV29-1 and J is TRBJ1-2; 7 bases match TRBD1. With 7 bases clipped from V and 3 bases from J, the junction kept 5 bases outside the gene matches. Germline V gene data show CDR1 as SQVTM and CDR2 as ANQGSEA. The CDR3 sequence is 12 residues long. The CDR3 here is CSAETGYYGYTF. DNA of the CDR3: TGCAGCGCTGAGACAGGGTACTATGGCTACACCTTC.

The CDR3 sequence: CASSDGGDQPQHF. CDR3 coding DNA: TGTGCCAGCAGTGATGGAGGGGATCAGCCCCAGCATTTT. The gene calls are TRBV6-1 and TRBJ1-5, with a possible D match to TRBD1 (5 bases). V was cut by 3 bases and J by 5 bases, with 8 bases left in between. This CDR3 contains 13 residues. Germline V gives CDR1 MNHNS, CDR2 SASEGT.

The CDR3 region is CASSKPGQGEPEAFF. The CDR3 coding sequence is TGTGCCAGTAGTAAGCCGGGACAGGGGGAGCCTGAAGCTTTCTTT. The chain joins TRBV19 to TRBJ1-1; 11 bases align to TRBD1. CDR1 and CDR2 from the germline V gene are LNHDA and SQIVND (reference sequence). The CDR3 contains 15 residues. Unmatched junction bases numbered 7, after V lost 4 bases and J lost 6 bases.

The V and J genes are TRBV30 and TRBJ1-2; D not certain. Per the germline V gene, CDR1 is GTSNPN and CDR2 is SVGIG (reference sequence). This CDR3 has 11 amino acids. V was pared by 8 bases and J by 5 bases, with 12 bases between. This CDR3 reads CAQTLLYGYTF. CDR3 DNA: TGTGCCCAGACCCTGCTATATGGCTACACCTTC.

The V gene is TRBV4-3, the J gene TRBJ2-2, with D perhaps TRBD1 (6 bases). This CDR3 has 14 residues. V shed 4 bases and J shed 6 bases, with 12 bases lying between them. Germline loops: CDR1 LGHNA, CDR2 YSLEER. CDR3 coding DNA: TGCGCCAGCAGCCTTGGCGACAGGTCCGGGGAGCTGTTTTTT. It specifies CASSLGDRSGELFF.

The gene calls are TRBV5-7 and TRBJ2-2; D unresolved. TRBV5-7 is assigned to the ORF class and has an uncertain function. The CDR3 runs to 14 residues. Trimming shortened V by 6 bases and J by 4 bases, and 13 bases separated the two germline ends. The CDR3 here is CASKLLSITGELFF. The CDR3 bases are TGTGCCAGCAAGCTTTTATCAATCACCGGGGAGCTGTTTTTT.

The rearrangement links TRBV6-6 to TRBJ1-2; TRBD1 agrees at 7 bases. There are 15 residues in the CDR3. Per germline, CDR1 MNHNY and CDR2 SVGAGI (reference sequence). J lost 5 bases, V lost 7 bases, and 13 bases had no gene match. The CDR3 sequence is CASTPGDRVGYGYTF. The CDR3 nucleotides are TGTGCCAGCACCCCAGGAGACAGGGTGGGATATGGCTACACCTTC.

The J gene is TRBJ2-2, the V gene TRBV7-8; D may be TRBD1 (5 bases). The V end lost 2 bases, the J end lost 1 base, and 14 bases lay between the germline ends. The CDR3 length is 17 residues. CDR1 is SGHVS and CDR2 is FQNEAQ in the germline V gene. The chain's CDR3 is CASSLLSRGWNTGELFF. In nucleotides, the CDR3 is TGTGCCAGCAGCTTACTATCAAGGGGCTGGAACACCGGGGAGCTGTTTTTT.

This chain joins TRBV30 and TRBJ1-1; possible D gene TRBD1, 6 bases. The CDR3 consists of 13 residues. The germline gives CDR1 GTSNPN, CDR2 SVGIG (reference sequence). The V end lost 2 bases, the J end lost 4 bases, and 11 bases lay between the germline ends. The CDR3 sequence: CAWSLTGRTEAFF. CDR3 in DNA: TGTGCCTGGAGTCTGACAGGACGCACTGAAGCTTTCTTT.

CDR3 region: CSARGKVELFF. In nucleotides, the CDR3 is TGCAGTGCTAGAGGGAAGGTGGAGCTGTTTTTT. V usage is TRBV20-1 and J usage is TRBJ2-2; D remains ambiguous. The germline V gene encodes CDR1 DFQATT and CDR2 SNEGSKA (reference sequence). The germline V and J ends were trimmed by 1 base and 10 bases, with 7 bases remaining between them. The CDR3 extends over 11 amino acids.

The chain combines TRBV7-9 with TRBJ2-5; D is uncertain. The ends were cut back, 7 bases at V and 10 bases at J, with 22 bases in the middle. This CDR3 is built from 14 residues. Germline lookup yields CDR1 SEHNR and CDR2 FQNEAQ (reference sequence). The CDR3 protein is CASTTAAAVGGQYF. DNA of the CDR3: TGTGCCAGCACTACCGCGGCAGCAGTGGGTGGCCAGTACTTC.

V is TRBV5-1 and J is TRBJ2-7; D possibly corresponds to TRBD1 (6 bases). With 3 bases removed from V and 4 bases from J, the gap between germline ends came to 14 bases. The germline gives CDR1 SGHRS, CDR2 YFSETQ. This CDR3 is built from 14 residues. The CDR3, as DNA: TGCGCCAGCAGCTCGCCAGGACAGCCGTACGAGCAGTACTTC. Protein sequence: CASSSPGQPYEQYF.

A single count supports this clone. Sequence at one end of the junction differs from germline and may be a read error. V gene TRBV2 combines with J gene TRBJ1-1; D gene uncertain. This CDR3 comprises 13 residues. CDR1 is SNHLY, CDR2 FYNNEI, per germline. The CDR3: CASSEVVGPLGLF. The CDR3 nucleotides read TGTGCCAGCAGTGAAGTCGTCGGGCCCTTAGGCCTATTT.

The CDR3 is CASSSGYAAFF. The CDR3 bases are TGTGCCAGCAGTTCAGGGTATGCAGCTTTCTTT. V usage is TRBV27 and J usage is TRBJ1-1; weak D call: TRBD1 (5 bases). The CDR3 sequence is 11 residues long. With 4 bases removed from V and 10 bases from J, the gap between germline ends came to 10 bases. Germline V gene lookup returns CDR1 MNHEY and CDR2 SMNVEV (reference sequence).

This sequence joins TRBV2 and TRBJ1-5; D uncertain. V was clipped by 3 bases and J by 6 bases, with 9 bases between them. The CDR3 has 13 residues. Germline V gives CDR1 SNHLY, CDR2 FYNNEI. In DNA, the CDR3 is TGTGCCAGCAGTGATAATGAGGTTCAGCCCCAGCATTTT. Translating it yields CASSDNEVQPQHF.

In DNA form, the CDR3 reads TGCAGCGTTGATCCCGGGGGGTTTCACAATGAGCAGTTCTTC. It yields the protein CSVDPGGFHNEQFF. The V call is TRBV29-1, the J call TRBJ2-1, with 7 bases identical to TRBD2. After removal of 3 bases from V and 5 bases from J, the junction contained 7 bases not matched to a gene. CDR1 is SQVTM and CDR2 is ANQGSEA in the germline V gene. This CDR3 comprises 14 residues.

The rearrangement uses TRBV5-1 and TRBJ2-7, with 7 bases lining up with TRBD1. The ends lost 3 bases at V and 2 bases at J; junction bases unmatched: 5. This CDR3 is built from 14 residues. Germline assignment: CDR1 SGHRS and CDR2 YFSETQ. CDR3 loop: CASSSTGTPYEQYF. The CDR3 DNA is TGCGCCAGCAGCTCGACAGGGACCCCCTACGAGCAGTACTTC.

The chain couples TRBV28 to TRBJ2-1; 11 bases map to TRBD2. CDR1 and CDR2 (germline): MDHEN, SYDVKM. This CDR3 has 17 amino acids. Losses at the gene ends were 1 base for V and 5 bases for J; bases not matched to a gene: 7. In DNA form, the CDR3 reads TGTGCCAGCAGTTTATCTTTAGCGGGGGGGCGACACAATGAGCAGTTCTTC. Amino acids: CASSLSLAGGRHNEQFF.

This rearrangement joins TRBV15 to TRBJ2-5; D might be TRBD1 or TRBD2, each matching 5 bases. V lost 0 bases to trimming and J lost 4 bases, with 12 bases between them. Germline V CDR1 and CDR2: LNHNV, YYDKDF (reference sequence). The CDR3 has 15 residues. CDR3 sequence: CATSRDGSGRETQYF. The CDR3 DNA sequence: TGTGCCACCAGCAGAGATGGGTCAGGGAGAGAGACCCAGTACTTC.

The rearrangement joins TRBV29-1 to TRBJ2-2; 7 bases are shared with TRBD1. The germline V gene has CDR1 SQVTM and CDR2 ANQGSEA. J lost 6 bases, V lost 7 bases, and 5 bases had no gene match. CDR3 size: 12 residues. The CDR3 sequence: CSAMTGPGELFF. CDR3 in DNA: TGCAGCGCTATGACAGGGCCCGGGGAGCTGTTTTTT.

There are a few counts of this clone. The chain employs TRBV10-3 and TRBJ1-1; D remains ambiguous. The CDR3 consists of 16 residues. From germline, CDR1 is ENHRY and CDR2 SYGVKD. Between the trimmed V and J ends, which lost 4 bases and 1 base, there was a span of 16 bases. Here the CDR3 DNA reads TGTGCCATCAGTGGGCAGGTCGCCATCCCGAACACTGAAGCTTTCTTT. The encoded protein is CAISGQVAIPNTEAFF.

This clone was seen a single time. The CDR3 DNA reads TGTGCCAGCAGCTCACGGACTAGCGGGGGGACTTACAATGAGCAGTTCTTC. It encodes CASSSRTSGGTYNEQFF. The chain is built from TRBV7-8 and TRBJ2-1; 14 nucleotides match TRBD2. The CDR3 loop spans 17 amino acids. Trimming cost V 4 bases and J 4 bases; bases outside gene matches: 6. Germline CDR1 SGHVS, CDR2 FQNEAQ.

The chain links TRBV25-1 to TRBJ2-1, with 8 bases lining up with TRBD2. V was pared by 3 bases and J by 3 bases, with 7 bases of the junction left unmatched. Germline V gives CDR1 MGHDK, CDR2 SYGVNS. The CDR3 spans 16 residues. The CDR3 coding sequence is TGTGCCAGCAGTGATCCGAGCGGGGGCGACTACAATGAGCAGTTCTTC. Translating gives CASSDPSGGDYNEQFF.

V is TRBV6-5 and J is TRBJ2-3; D may be TRBD1 (6 bases). Trimming stripped 4 bases from V and 6 bases from J, with 11 bases between. This CDR3 is built from 13 residues. Germline assignment: CDR1 MNHEY and CDR2 SVGAGI. The CDR3 coding sequence is TGTGCCAGCAGTTCAGGGGTGGAGGATACGCAGTATTTT. It yields the protein CASSSGVEDTQYF.

The rearrangement joins TRBV7-9 to TRBJ2-4; perhaps TRBD2 as D (6 bases). Trimming cost V 5 bases and J 0 bases, with 14 bases left between them. The CDR3 is 16 amino acids. CDR1 and CDR2 from the germline V gene are SEHNR and FQNEAQ (reference sequence). The CDR3 region is CASSPPRREAKNIQYF. In DNA, the CDR3 is TGTGCCAGCAGCCCTCCCAGGAGGGAAGCCAAAAACATTCAGTACTTC.

The chain employs TRBV30 and TRBJ1-2, with 8 nucleotides matching TRBD1. Germline assignment: CDR1 GTSNPN and CDR2 SVGIG (reference sequence). Trimming took 1 base from V and 6 from J; bases not matched to a gene: 4. The CDR3 length is 13 residues. DNA for the CDR3: TGTGCCTGGAGTGAATGGACAGGGAATGGCTACACCTTC. It is translated as CAWSEWTGNGYTF.